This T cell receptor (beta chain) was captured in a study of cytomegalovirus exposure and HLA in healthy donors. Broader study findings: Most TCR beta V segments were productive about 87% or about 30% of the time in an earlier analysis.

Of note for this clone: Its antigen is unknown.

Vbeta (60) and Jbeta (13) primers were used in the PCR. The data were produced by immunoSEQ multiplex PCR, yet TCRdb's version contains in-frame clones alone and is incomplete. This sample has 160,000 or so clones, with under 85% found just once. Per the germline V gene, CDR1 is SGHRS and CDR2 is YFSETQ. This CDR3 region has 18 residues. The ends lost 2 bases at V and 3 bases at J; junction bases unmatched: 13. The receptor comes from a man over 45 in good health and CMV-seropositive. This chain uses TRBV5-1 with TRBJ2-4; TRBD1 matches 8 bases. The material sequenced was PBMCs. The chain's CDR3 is CASSLDRGAQLVKNIQYF. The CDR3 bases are TGCGCCAGCAGCTTAGACAGGGGCGCGCAACTGGTCAAAAACATTCAGTACTTC.